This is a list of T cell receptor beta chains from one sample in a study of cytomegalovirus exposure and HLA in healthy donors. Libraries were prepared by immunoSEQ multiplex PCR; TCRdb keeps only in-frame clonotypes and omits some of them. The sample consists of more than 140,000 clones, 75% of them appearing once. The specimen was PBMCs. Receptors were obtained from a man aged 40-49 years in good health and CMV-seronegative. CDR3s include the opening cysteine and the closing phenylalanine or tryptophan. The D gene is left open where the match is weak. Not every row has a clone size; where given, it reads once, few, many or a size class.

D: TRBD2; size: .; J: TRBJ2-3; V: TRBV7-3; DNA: TGTGCCAGCAGCCGAACTAGCGGGCTGGGTGATACGCAGTATTTT; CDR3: CASSRTSGLGDTQYF
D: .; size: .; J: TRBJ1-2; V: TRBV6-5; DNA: TGTGCCAGCAGCCCCGGAGGGGGAGGGTATGGCTACACCTTC; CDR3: CASSPGGGGYGYTF
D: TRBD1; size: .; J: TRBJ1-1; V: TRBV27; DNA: TGTGCCAGCAGTTACTGGACAGGAGCGAACACTGAAGCTTTCTTT; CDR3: CASSYWTGANTEAFF
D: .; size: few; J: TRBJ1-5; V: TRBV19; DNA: TGTGCCAGTAGTATAGAGTCCTTTAGCAATCAGCCCCAGCATTTT; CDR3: CASSIESFSNQPQHF
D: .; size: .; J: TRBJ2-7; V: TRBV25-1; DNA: TGTGCCAGTGCCCTTTTAGAACAGGGTACCTACGAGCAGTACTTC; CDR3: CASALLEQGTYEQYF
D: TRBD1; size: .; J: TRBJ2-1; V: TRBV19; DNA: TGTGCCAGTAGTATATTCGGGACAGGGTCTCATGAGCAGTTCTTC; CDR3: CASSIFGTGSHEQFF
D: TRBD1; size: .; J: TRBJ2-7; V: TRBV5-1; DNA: TGCGCCAGCAGCTGGGGACAGACCTACGAGCAGTACTTC; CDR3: CASSWGQTYEQYF
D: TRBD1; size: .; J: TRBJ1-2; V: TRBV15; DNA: TGTGCCACCAGCAGACATGACAGGGTCGATGGCTACACCTTC; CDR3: CATSRHDRVDGYTF
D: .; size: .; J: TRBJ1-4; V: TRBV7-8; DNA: TGTGCCAGCAGCTTAAGTCTTGCGTTAGGGGCCAGTAGCGAAAAACTGTTTTTT; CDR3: CASSLSLALGASSEKLFF
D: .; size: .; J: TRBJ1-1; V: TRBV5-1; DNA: TGCGCCAGCAGCTTGCCCGATCCGGGGACTGAAGCTTTCTTT; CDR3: CASSLPDPGTEAFF
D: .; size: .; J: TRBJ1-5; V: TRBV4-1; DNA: TGCGCCAGCAGCCAAGTTCATCCTCGGGTAGATCAGCCCCAGCATTTT; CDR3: CASSQVHPRVDQPQHF
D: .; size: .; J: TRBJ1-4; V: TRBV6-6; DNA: TGTGCCAGCAGTTATTCGACAGTAGAACTGTTTTTT; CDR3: CASSYSTVELFF
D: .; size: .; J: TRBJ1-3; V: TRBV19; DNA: TGTGCCAGTATCCGAAGCTGGGGAGGGACTGGAAACACCATATATTTT; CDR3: CASIRSWGGTGNTIYF
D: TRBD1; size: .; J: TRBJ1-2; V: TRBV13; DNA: TGTGCCAGCAGCATCCAACCCGGGACAGTAAACTATGGCTACACCTTC; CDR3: CASSIQPGTVNYGYTF
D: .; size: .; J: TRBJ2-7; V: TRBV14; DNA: TGTGCCAGCAGCCAAGGGGCGCCGTACGAGCAGTACTTC; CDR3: CASSQGAPYEQYF
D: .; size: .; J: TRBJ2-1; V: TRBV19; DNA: TGTGCCAGTAGTATGGCCCTGGGACAAGGGCAGTTCTTC; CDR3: CASSMALGQGQFF
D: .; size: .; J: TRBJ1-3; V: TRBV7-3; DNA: TGTGCCAGCAGTTCGGGGGCTGGAAACACCATATATTTT; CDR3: CASSSGAGNTIYF
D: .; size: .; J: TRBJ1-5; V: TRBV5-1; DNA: TGCGCCAGCAGCCCCGGGGGGGGGTTAGGCCAGCCCCAGCATTTT; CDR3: CASSPGGGLGQPQHF
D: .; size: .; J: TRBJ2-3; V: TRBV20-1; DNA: TGCAGTGCTAGCGACGGCGGATGGAAGTATTTT; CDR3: CSASDGGWKYF
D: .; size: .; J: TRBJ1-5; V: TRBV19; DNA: TGTGCCAGTAGTTACAGGGATGATCAGCCCCAGCATTTT; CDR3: CASSYRDDQPQHF
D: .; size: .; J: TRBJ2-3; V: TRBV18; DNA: TGTGCCAGCTCACCCCGGCAGGGGTTCTCTAGCACAGATACGCAGTATTTT; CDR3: CASSPRQGFSSTDTQYF
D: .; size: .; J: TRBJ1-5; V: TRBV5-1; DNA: TGCGCCAGCAGCTTAGCAGGGATTAGCAATCAGCCCCAGCATTTT; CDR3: CASSLAGISNQPQHF
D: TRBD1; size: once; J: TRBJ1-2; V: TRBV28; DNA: TGTGCCAGCGGACAGGGGAAGTCGGGTGGCTACACCTTC; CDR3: CASGQGKSGGYTF
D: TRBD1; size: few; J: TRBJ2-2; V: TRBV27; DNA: TGTGCCAGCAGTTTACCCGGGACAGGGGCCACCGGGGAGCTGTTTTTT; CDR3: CASSLPGTGATGELFF
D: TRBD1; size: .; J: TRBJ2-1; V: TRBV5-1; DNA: TGCGCCAGCAGCAACGACAGGGGGCAGTTCTTC; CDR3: CASSNDRGQFF
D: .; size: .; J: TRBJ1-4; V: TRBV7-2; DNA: TGTGCCAGCAGCTTTTCATCCCGGGAACTGTTTTTT; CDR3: CASSFSSRELFF
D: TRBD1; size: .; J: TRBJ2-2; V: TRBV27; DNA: TGTGCCAGCAGTCCGACCCAAGACAGGGTGGGCACCGGGGAGCTGTTTTTT; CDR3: CASSPTQDRVGTGELFF
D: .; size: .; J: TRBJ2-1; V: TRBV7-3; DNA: TGTGCCAGCAGCTCCACTGGACAGAGAGAGAAGCAGTTCTTC; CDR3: CASSSTGQREKQFF
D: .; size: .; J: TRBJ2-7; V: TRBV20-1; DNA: TGCAGTGCTAGCCGGACAGACGAGCAGTACTTC; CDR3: CSASRTDEQYF
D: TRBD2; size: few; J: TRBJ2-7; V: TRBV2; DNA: TGTGCCAGCAGGGGGACTAGCGGGGGGTACGAGCAGTACTTC; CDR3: CASRGTSGGYEQYF
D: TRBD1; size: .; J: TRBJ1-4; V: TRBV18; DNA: TGTGCCAGCTCACGAGGAGGGGGCATTAATGAAAAACTGTTTTTT; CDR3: CASSRGGGINEKLFF
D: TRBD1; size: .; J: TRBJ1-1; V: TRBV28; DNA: TGTGCCAGTAAACAGACAGGGGGCCCTAAGCCCGAAGCTTTCTTT; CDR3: CASKQTGGPKPEAFF
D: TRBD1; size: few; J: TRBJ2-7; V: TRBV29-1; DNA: TGCAGCGTTCGGTATGCAGGGGGCTACGAGCAGTACTTC; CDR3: CSVRYAGGYEQYF
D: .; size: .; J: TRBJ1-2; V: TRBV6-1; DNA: TGTGCCAGCAGTGAAGATCCCCACGGGGACTATGGCTACACCTTC; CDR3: CASSEDPHGDYGYTF
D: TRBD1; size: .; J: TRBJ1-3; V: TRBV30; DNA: TGTGCCTGGTATCCCGGGACAGGAGGAAACACCATATATTTT; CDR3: CAWYPGTGGNTIYF
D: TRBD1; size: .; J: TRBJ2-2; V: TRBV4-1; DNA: TGCGCCAGCAGCCACCCCTTAGGGACAGGGGGCACCGGGGAGCTGTTTTTT; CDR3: CASSHPLGTGGTGELFF
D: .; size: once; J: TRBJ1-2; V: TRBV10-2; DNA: TGCGCCAGCAGTGAGCCGACAGTTAACTATGGCTACACCTTC; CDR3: CASSEPTVNYGYTF
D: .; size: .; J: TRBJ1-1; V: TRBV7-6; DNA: TGTGCCAGCAGCTTGTACGACAGAGTGAACACTGAAGCTTTCTTT; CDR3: CASSLYDRVNTEAFF
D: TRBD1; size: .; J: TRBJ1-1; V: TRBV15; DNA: TGTGCCACCAGCAGAGGCGGACAGGGGTTGTGGAACACTGAAGCTTTCTTT; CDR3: CATSRGGQGLWNTEAFF
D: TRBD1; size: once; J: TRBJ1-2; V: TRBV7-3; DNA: TGTGCCAGCAGCCTAAGGGCAGGGGGCGTCTATGGCTACACCTTC; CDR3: CASSLRAGGVYGYTF
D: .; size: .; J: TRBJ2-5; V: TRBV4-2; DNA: TGTGCCAGCAGCCAAGATTCCGAGTCGGCGGGGGCAGAGACCCAGTACTTC; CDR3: CASSQDSESAGAETQYF
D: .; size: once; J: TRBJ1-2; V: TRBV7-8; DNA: TGTGCCAGCAGCGGCAGGGTCTCCGGCGATTCTTATGGCTACACCTTC; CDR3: CASSGRVSGDSYGYTF